Following are 21 T cell receptor beta chains from one sample sequenced in a study of vaccination effects on CD4 cells after COVID-19. Some clones are missing from TCRdb's copy, which holds only in-frame ones; the method was immunoSEQ multiplex PCR. Of 32,000 or so clones in the sample, approximately 71% were seen once. Researchers isolated CD4+ T cells once 9 to 11 days of culture had elapsed. These receptors are not linked to any known antigen. This sample comprised CD4+ T cells from PBMCs cultured without peptide, obtained before COVID-19 vaccination. The receptors here all came from a human donor who received a COVID-19 vaccine.

This clone was recorded a few times. The chain joins TRBV6-5 to TRBJ1-5; possibly TRBD1 for D (5 bases). Germline assignment: CDR1 MNHEY and CDR2 SVGAGI. V shed 8 bases and J shed 3 bases, with 8 bases lying between them. This CDR3 spans 12 amino acids. For the CDR3, the DNA is TGTGCCAGCGGGGGATACAATCAGCCCCAGCATTTT. This translates into CASGGYNQPQHF.

The rearrangement links TRBV19 to TRBJ1-1; D is ambiguous. The CDR3 is made up of 18 amino acids. Germline V gene lookup returns CDR1 LNHDA and CDR2 SQIVND (reference sequence). V lost 0 bases and J lost 5, with 22 bases in between. CDR3 nucleotide sequence: TGTGCCAGTAGTATAGATCCTTTTAGATTGAGGGCTGGAACTGAAGCTTTCTTT. Translating gives CASSIDPFRLRAGTEAFF.

CDR3 in DNA: TGTGCCAGTAGTTTGGGGGCTAGCGGGAGGAGAAAGACCCAGTACTTC. It encodes CASSLGASGRRKTQYF. The chain links TRBV19 to TRBJ2-5; 11 bases are a match to TRBD2. This CDR3 comprises 16 residues. The germline gives CDR1 LNHDA, CDR2 SQIVND (reference sequence). V shed 5 bases, J shed 6 bases, and the junction held 11 bases outside the gene matches. Supplemented by reference TRBV19 and TRBJ2-5, the full variable domain reads DGGITQSPKYLFRKEGQNVTLSCEQNLNHDAMYWYRQDPGQGLRLIYYSQIVNDFQKGDIAEGYSVSREKKESFPLTVTSAQKNPTAFYLCASSLGASGRRKTQYFGPGTRLLVL.

The gene calls are TRBV6-2 or TRBV6-3 and TRBJ2-7, with TRBD2 identical over 13 bases. The length of the CDR3 is 15 residues. Germline assignment: CDR1 MNHEY and CDR2 SVGEGT. V trimming: 4 bases; J trimming: 4 bases; junction bases outside the gene matches: 4. CDR3 amino acids: CASSLGLAGYYEQYF. The DNA of the CDR3 is TGTGCCAGCAGTTTGGGACTAGCGGGATATTACGAGCAGTACTTC.

This clone was observed a handful of times. This CDR3 reads CASSQVSGNTIYF. The CDR3, as DNA: TGTGCCAGCAGCCAAGTCTCTGGAAACACCATATATTTT. The rearrangement joins TRBV4-2 to TRBJ1-3; no clear D. Trimming took off 1 base at V and 0 bases at J, with 1 base between the two ends. This CDR3 has 13 amino acids. Germline CDR1 reads LGHNA; CDR2 reads YNFKEQ.

The chain employs TRBV6-5 and TRBJ1-2; no definite D call. The CDR3 is 14 amino acids. V was clipped by 0 bases and J by 2 bases, with 7 bases between them. Germline V gene lookup returns CDR1 MNHEY and CDR2 SVGAGI. The CDR3 protein is CASSYSHGNYGYTF. CDR3 sequence (DNA): TGTGCCAGCAGTTACTCACACGGCAACTATGGCTACACCTTC.

This clone has more than one count but fewer than ten. The V and J genes are TRBV19 and TRBJ1-1; tentatively, D is TRBD1 (5 bases). V was trimmed by 5 bases and J by 7 bases, leaving 8 bases between them. The CDR3 sequence is 11 residues long. From germline, CDR1 is LNHDA and CDR2 SQIVND (reference sequence). The CDR3 spells CASSSRVEAFF. DNA of the CDR3: TGTGCCAGTAGTTCCAGGGTTGAAGCTTTCTTT.

The gene calls are TRBV7-9 and TRBJ1-1, with D maybe TRBD1 (5 bases). The CDR3 loop spans 17 amino acids. V was cut by 4 bases and J by 0 bases, with 18 bases left in between. CDR1 is SEHNR and CDR2 is FQNEAQ in the germline V gene (reference sequence). In DNA form, the CDR3 reads TGTGCCAGCAGCTACCGAAGCAGGGAAGAAATGAACACTGAAGCTTTCTTT. This sequence encodes CASSYRSREEMNTEAFF.

V gene TRBV7-6 combines with J gene TRBJ2-7; D is unclear. Germline assignment: CDR1 SGHVS and CDR2 FNYEAQ. Between the trimmed V and J ends, which lost 2 bases and 8 bases, there was a span of 19 bases. The CDR3 contains 15 residues. The CDR3 sequence: CASSLIIDARNQQYF. The CDR3 DNA is TGTGCCAGCAGCTTAATCATCGACGCGAGAAACCAGCAGTACTTC.

J is TRBJ1-4 and V is TRBV5-4; the match to TRBD1 covers 10 bases. The CDR3 runs 15 residues. Germline-derived CDR1 and CDR2 are SGHNT and YYREEE (reference sequence). The ends lost 4 bases at V and 7 bases at J; junction bases unmatched: 7. The chain's CDR3 is CASSKTGGAGEKLFF. In nucleotides, the CDR3 is TGTGCCAGCAGCAAGACAGGGGGCGCCGGTGAAAAACTGTTTTTT.

In this sample, this clone turned up a few times. The rearrangement uses TRBV9 and TRBJ2-3; TRBD2 matches 11 bases. Germline CDR1 SGDLS, CDR2 YYNGEE. V lost 3 bases to trimming and J lost 3 bases; unmatched junction nucleotides: 15. The CDR3 is 19 residues long. The CDR3 loop is CASSDPGLAVWLGTDTQYF. DNA for the CDR3: TGTGCCAGCAGCGATCCGGGACTAGCGGTATGGTTAGGGACAGATACGCAGTATTTT.

V and J are TRBV3-1 (or the pseudogene TRBV3-2) and TRBJ1-3; D gene ambiguous. The V gene's germline CDR1 is LGHDT and CDR2 YNNKEL (reference sequence). The V end lost 4 bases, the J end lost 3 bases, and 16 bases lay between the germline ends. The CDR3 has 16 residues. The CDR3 spells CASSPPYSRLGNTIYF. For the CDR3, the DNA is TGTGCCAGCAGCCCACCGTATAGTCGTCTTGGAAACACCATATATTTT.

The J gene is TRBJ2-3, the V gene TRBV3-1 (or the pseudogene TRBV3-2), with D possibly being TRBD1 or TRBD2 (5 bases each). This CDR3 contains 16 residues. The germline V gene encodes CDR1 LGHDT and CDR2 YNNKEL (reference sequence). Trimming pared 7 bases from V and 0 bases from J, leaving 17 bases between. CDR3 sequence reads: CASKGTGTDSTDTQYF. For the CDR3, the DNA is TGTGCCAGCAAAGGAACCGGGACGGATAGCACAGATACGCAGTATTTT.

The rearrangement joins TRBV11-2 to TRBJ1-2; 9 bases align to TRBD1. The CDR3 is 18 residues long. J lost 1 base, V lost 1 base, and 10 bases had no gene match. Germline V gives CDR1 SGHAT, CDR2 FQNNGV. The CDR3 reads CASSLGLWTGANNYGYTF. Here the CDR3 DNA reads TGTGCCAGCAGCTTAGGTCTGTGGACAGGGGCTAATAACTATGGCTACACCTTC.

The chain employs TRBV4-2 and TRBJ2-6; D might be TRBD1 (6 bases). With 2 bases removed from V and 0 bases from J, the gap between germline ends came to 8 bases. The CDR3 has 16 amino acids. The germline gives CDR1 LGHNA, CDR2 YNFKEQ. The DNA of the CDR3 is TGTGCCAGCAGCCAAAAGGACAGCTCTGGGGCCAACGTCCTGACTTTC. Protein sequence: CASSQKDSSGANVLTF.

The chain joins TRBV25-1 to TRBJ1-3, with a possible D match to TRBD1 (6 bases). The V end lost 1 base, the J end lost 0 bases, and 13 bases lay between the germline ends. Germline V lookup: CDR1 MGHDK, CDR2 SYGVNS. There are 17 residues in the CDR3. In DNA, the CDR3 is TGTGCCAGCAGTGAATCGACAGGAGGTGTCTCTGGAAACACCATATATTTT. Protein sequence: CASSESTGGVSGNTIYF.

The chain employs TRBV2 and TRBJ1-1; TRBD1 matches 12 bases. This CDR3 is built from 15 residues. After removal of 11 bases from V and 1 base from J, the junction contained 8 bases not matched to a gene. Germline CDR1 is SNHLY and CDR2 is FYNNEI. CDR3 sequence: CAPSGQGAQNTEAFF. CDR3 nucleotide sequence: TGTGCCCCCTCGGGACAGGGGGCGCAGAACACTGAAGCTTTCTTT.

V is TRBV19 and J is TRBJ1-4; no clear D. Germline lookup yields CDR1 LNHDA and CDR2 SQIVND (reference sequence). Trimming shortened V by 4 bases and J by 0 bases, and 9 bases separated the two germline ends. CDR3 length: 15 amino acids. The CDR3 nucleotides are TGTGCCAGTAGTAGCAGGAGCGCAACTAATGAAAAACTGTTTTTT. Residues: CASSSRSATNEKLFF.

The J gene is TRBJ1-2, the V gene TRBV6-5, with D perhaps TRBD1 (6 bases). The CDR3 has 13 amino acids. V was cut by 2 bases and J by 4 bases, with 8 bases left in between. Germline values: CDR1 MNHEY, CDR2 SVGAGI. The CDR3 loop is CASSYDRSYGYTF. The CDR3, as DNA: TGTGCCAGCAGTTACGACAGGAGCTATGGCTACACCTTC.

This sequence joins TRBV4-1 and TRBJ1-4; D gene unclear. The CDR3 has 12 amino acids. Trimming left V 5 bases short and J 6 bases short, with 7 bases between. In germline, CDR1 is MGHRA, CDR2 YSYEKL. The CDR3 bases are TGCGCCAGCAGCGACCCATATGAAAAACTGTTTTTT. Protein sequence: CASSDPYEKLFF.

The rearrangement joins TRBV6-5 to TRBJ2-1, with 12 nucleotides matching TRBD2. The V segment lost 6 bases and the J segment 6 bases; nucleotides outside the gene matches: 6. The germline CDR1 and CDR2 sequences are MNHEY and SVGAGI. The CDR3 runs to 15 residues. This chain's CDR3 is CASRRPSGGANEQFF. For the CDR3, the DNA is TGTGCCAGCAGACGTCCTAGCGGGGGGGCCAATGAGCAGTTCTTC.